This T cell receptor (beta chain) stems from a study of early T cells in non-severe SARS-CoV-2 infection. Background on the study: Chains from this unsorted whole-blood bulk RNA could not be paired. Notes on the study in general: CD4 and private specificities were missed by VDJdb matching, which favored anti-spike CD8 responses.

The TCR library protocol attached unique molecular identifiers to the individual cDNA molecules. TCRdb re-called the 5' RACE reads through MiXCR, storing one row per CDR3 protein. The data hold 80,000 to 95,000 distinct CDR3 sequences, with less than 15% observed a single time. This clonotype was observed at least ten times. Its antigen remains unknown. Per the germline V gene, CDR1 is MNHEY and CDR2 is SVGAGI. The CDR3 is made up of 15 amino acids. The J segment lost 1 base and the V segment lost 2 bases, leaving 2 bases of the junction unmatched. Sequencing used whole blood. The V call is TRBV6-5, the J call TRBJ1-3; 7 bases map to TRBD1. This clonotype originated in an adult who was a healthcare worker with PCR-confirmed SARS-CoV-2 infection or an uninfected control (not recorded which). CDR3 nucleotides: TGTGCCAGCAGTTACGGGACAGCTTCTGGAAACACCATATATTTT. This encodes CASSYGTASGNTIYF.